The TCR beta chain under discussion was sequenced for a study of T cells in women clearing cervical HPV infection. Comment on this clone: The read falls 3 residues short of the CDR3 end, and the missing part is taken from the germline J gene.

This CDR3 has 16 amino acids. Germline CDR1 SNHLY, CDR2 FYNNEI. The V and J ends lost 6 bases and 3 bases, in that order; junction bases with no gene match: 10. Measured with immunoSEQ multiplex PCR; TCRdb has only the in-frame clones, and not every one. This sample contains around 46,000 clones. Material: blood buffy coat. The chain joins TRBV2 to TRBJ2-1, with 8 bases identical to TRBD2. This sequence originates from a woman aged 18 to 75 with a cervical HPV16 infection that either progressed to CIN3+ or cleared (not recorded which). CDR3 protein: CASSHLAGPDYNEQFF. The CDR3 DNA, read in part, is TGTGCCAGCAGCCACTTAGCGGGGCCAGACTACAATGAG.